This paragraph reports one TCR beta chain. Germline V gene data show CDR1 as LNHDA and CDR2 as SQIVND (reference sequence). The CDR3 loop spans 14 amino acids. Between the trimmed V and J ends, which lost 8 bases and 5 bases, there was a span of 18 bases. Self-reported history from a screening survey and questionnaire set each donor's cohort. Generated by immunoSEQ multiplex PCR, the TCRdb table keeps only in-frame clones and is missing some. Here the sample spans 350,000 to 450,000 clones, approximately 91% being singletons. This specimen comes from a study of blood T cell repertoires in COVID-19. Study-level background: Collection of acute and convalescent COVID-19 samples took place in the United States, Italy and Spain. T cells, B-cell-depleted T cells, or PBMCs supplied cDNA or gDNA.

This clonotype originated in a woman aged 40-49 years who had been exposed to COVID-19. Sequencing input: PBMCs or T cells enriched from blood (not recorded which). The rearrangement uses TRBV19 and TRBJ1-1; tentatively, D is TRBD1 (6 bases). CDR3 nucleotides: TGTGCCAGTCCCCTTACAGGGAATGGGACTGAAGCTTTCTTT. Translating gives CASPLTGNGTEAFF.